One and the same sample provided the 8 T cell receptor beta chains below, sequenced in a study of T cells in Graves' hyperthyroidism and ophthalmopathy. From RNA transcripts, TCR beta CDR3 regions were amplified. HTBI primers were used for first-round RT-PCR of the TCR CDR3. TCRdb independently ran MiXCR on the multiplex PCR reads; one entry per CDR3 protein. The table shows about 460,000 distinct CDR3 sequences, with under 25% occurring only once. Sequencing was carried out using blood. The receptors originated from a woman in her sixties or seventies with Graves' ophthalmopathy.

J is TRBJ2-3 and V is TRBV6-2 or TRBV6-3; no definite D call. The CDR3 sequence is 15 residues long. The V gene lost 0 bases and the J gene lost 6 bases, with 13 bases spanning the gap. Germline CDR1 is MNHEY and CDR2 is SVGEGT. The CDR3 DNA sequence: TGTGCCAGCAGTTACTCGAGGCTCCTCGGGGATACGCAGTATTTT. Translated: CASSYSRLLGDTQYF.

The chain carries TRBV9 and TRBJ1-6, with D possibly matching TRBD1 (5 bases). This CDR3 contains 15 residues. Germline loops: CDR1 SGDLS, CDR2 YYNGEE. Trimming shortened V by 2 bases and J by 9 bases, and 15 bases separated the two germline ends. The CDR3 nucleotides are TGTGCCAGCAGCGTCTCCGGGACGGGAAGTTCACCCCTCCACTTT. The encoded protein is CASSVSGTGSSPLHF.

V and J are TRBV19 and TRBJ2-1, with D possibly matching TRBD2 (6 bases). Germline loops: CDR1 LNHDA, CDR2 SQIVND (reference sequence). The CDR3 is made up of 15 amino acids. Between the trimmed V and J ends, which lost 6 bases and 3 bases, there was a span of 15 bases. The CDR3: CASSPRREVYNEQFF. Written as DNA, the CDR3 is TGTGCCAGTAGCCCCCGAAGGGAGGTCTACAATGAGCAGTTCTTC.

This clonotype has only a few counts. The rearrangement uses TRBV29-1 and TRBJ2-3; 8 bases are shared with TRBD1. J lost 4 bases, V lost 3 bases, and 9 bases had no gene match. Germline V gene lookup returns CDR1 SQVTM and CDR2 ANQGSEA. The CDR3 contains 15 residues. The CDR3 region is CSVEETGAWSDTQYF. The CDR3 nucleotides are TGCAGCGTTGAGGAGACAGGGGCATGGTCAGATACGCAGTATTTT.

In DNA, the CDR3 is TGTGCCAGCAGTGAATCCGGGGGGCTCTTCTATGGCTACACCTTC. It translates to CASSESGGLFYGYTF. The rearrangement joins TRBV6-4 to TRBJ1-2, with D perhaps matching TRBD1 (6 bases). The germline gives CDR1 MRHNA, CDR2 SNTAGT. Trimming stripped 3 bases from V and 4 bases from J, with 15 bases between. The CDR3 has 15 amino acids.

V is TRBV6-2 or TRBV6-3 and J is TRBJ1-1, with 8 nucleotides matching TRBD1. With 7 bases clipped from V and 5 bases from J, the junction kept 3 bases outside the gene matches. CDR3 size: 12 residues. Germline CDR1 and CDR2: MNHEY and SVGEGT. CDR3 nucleotides: TGTGCCAGCACCTGGACAGGGACTGAAGCTTTCTTT. This codes for CASTWTGTEAFF.

The chain employs TRBV25-1 and TRBJ1-4; 8 bases agree with TRBD1. Germline values: CDR1 MGHDK, CDR2 SYGVNS. This CDR3 spans 15 amino acids. The ends lost 5 bases at V and 6 bases at J; junction bases unmatched: 8. The CDR3 is CASSPFTGGDEKLFF. The CDR3 DNA sequence: TGTGCCAGCAGTCCTTTTACAGGGGGAGATGAAAAACTGTTTTTT.

The chain couples TRBV28 to TRBJ2-6; D is perhaps TRBD1 (7 bases). Trimming removed 1 base from V and 2 bases from J, with 12 bases in between. Germline V gives CDR1 MDHEN, CDR2 SYDVKM. CDR3 length equals 17 residues. The chain's CDR3 is CASSLSEGAAGANVLTF. For the CDR3, the DNA is TGTGCCAGCAGTTTATCGGAGGGGGCGGCTGGGGCCAACGTCCTGACTTTC.